The 22 T cell receptor beta chains given below trace back to one sample, sequenced in a study of cytomegalovirus exposure and HLA in healthy donors. PCR primers comprised 60 Vbeta and 13 Jbeta primers. Clones were sequenced by immunoSEQ multiplex PCR, and TCRdb holds only the in-frame ones, with some missing. Of 95,000 to 100,000 clones in the sample, roughly 79% were seen once. Specimen: PBMCs. These receptor sequences come from a man in his forties in good health and CMV-seronegative.

This chain uses TRBV4-3 with TRBJ2-5; the D gene is possibly TRBD1 (5 bases). The CDR3 runs to 14 residues. Between the trimmed V and J ends, which lost 0 bases and 5 bases, there was a span of 10 bases. Germline V CDR1 and CDR2: LGHNA, YSLEER. CDR3 amino acids: CASSQDHRPETQYF. The CDR3 coding sequence is TGCGCCAGCAGCCAAGATCACAGGCCCGAGACCCAGTACTTC.

The rearrangement uses TRBV7-3 and TRBJ2-7; perhaps TRBD1 as D (5 bases). The CDR3 sequence is 13 residues long. Trimming removed 1 base from V and 4 bases from J, with 8 bases in between. The germline CDR1 and CDR2 sequences are SGHTA and FQGTGA. CDR3 residues: CASSLNRGYEQYF. CDR3 coding DNA: TGTGCCAGCAGCTTAAATAGGGGATACGAGCAGTACTTC. Using reference TRBV7-3 and TRBJ2-7 for the parts outside the CDR3, the full variable domain is GAGVSQTPSNKVTEKGKYVELRCDPISGHTALYWYRQSLGQGPEFLIYFQGTGAADDSGLPNDRFFAVRPEGSVSTLKIQRTERGDSAVYLCASSLNRGYEQYFGPGTRLTVT.

The chain joins TRBV9 to TRBJ1-4; D might be TRBD1 (5 bases). The CDR3 has 13 residues. Germline lookup yields CDR1 SGDLS and CDR2 YYNGEE. Trimming pared 3 bases from V and 5 bases from J, leaving 8 bases between. The CDR3 sequence is CASSERQNEKLFF. CDR3 coding DNA: TGTGCCAGCAGCGAGAGACAGAATGAAAAACTGTTTTTT. Variable domain in full (rest from reference TRBV9 and TRBJ1-4): DSGVTQTPKHLITATGQRVTLRCSPRSGDLSVYWYQQSLDQGLQFLIQYYNGEERAKGNILERFSAQQFPDLHSELNLSSLELGDSALYFCASSERQNEKLFFGSGTQLSVL.

The chain links TRBV4-1 to TRBJ2-7, with D tentatively TRBD1 (5 bases). Deletions cut 0 bases from V and 4 bases from J, with 13 bases between. The CDR3 is 15 residues long. Germline V gives CDR1 MGHRA, CDR2 YSYEKL. The CDR3 DNA follows: TGCGCCAGCAGCCAAGAAAGTGCAGGGCGGTACGAGCAGTACTTC. Its protein is CASSQESAGRYEQYF.

A few counts support this clone. At one boundary the junction diverges from the germline segment, which might be a read error. The chain has TRBV7-9 and TRBJ2-1; TRBD2 agrees at 8 bases. There are 15 residues in the CDR3. From germline, CDR1 is SEHNR and CDR2 FQNEAQ (reference sequence). Here the CDR3 reads CSSSLRTSTINEQFF. In nucleotides, the CDR3 is TGTTCCAGCAGCTTACGGACTAGCACTATCAATGAGCAGTTCTTC. Full variable domain (outside the CDR3, taken from reference TRBV7-9 and TRBJ2-1): DTGVSQNPRHKITKRGQNVTFRCDPISEHNRLYWYRQTLGQGPEFLTYFQNEAQLEKSRLLSDRFSAERPKGSFSTLEIQRTEQGDSAMYLCSSSLRTSTINEQFFGPGTRLTVL.

This clone came up once. The chain uses TRBV18 and TRBJ2-5; 8 bases line up with TRBD1. Looked up from germline, CDR1 is KGHSH and CDR2 is LQKENI. J was trimmed by 4 bases and V by 6 bases; bases with no gene match: 7. The CDR3 sequence is 14 residues long. The CDR3 region is CASSRGQGGETQYF. The CDR3 nucleotides are TGTGCCAGCTCGCGTGGACAGGGCGGAGAGACCCAGTACTTC.

This chain joins TRBV15 and TRBJ1-4, with D tentatively TRBD1 (6 bases). The CDR3 is 14 amino acids. The germline gives CDR1 LNHNV, CDR2 YYDKDF (reference sequence). The V end lost 3 bases, the J end lost 6 bases, and 11 bases lay between the germline ends. DNA of the CDR3: TGTGCCACCAGCAGGGGACATCAAGATGAAAAACTGTTTTTT. Translated, it gives CATSRGHQDEKLFF.

This clone showed up just a few times. J is TRBJ2-5 and V is TRBV19; the D gene is possibly TRBD1 (6 bases). The J call may be mistaken, given a closer DNA end match to TRBJ2-7. Germline CDR1 is LNHDA and CDR2 is SQIVND (reference sequence). This CDR3 has 12 residues. The CDR3 here is CASSQDSYEQYF. CDR3 DNA sequence: TGTGCCAGTAGTCAGGACAGCTACGAGCAGTACTTC.

The genes are TRBV30 and TRBJ2-4; TRBD2 agrees at 9 bases. The CDR3 is 18 amino acids. The ends lost 0 bases at V and 6 bases at J; junction bases unmatched: 15. In germline, CDR1 is GTSNPN, CDR2 SVGIG (reference sequence). In DNA, the CDR3 is TGTGCCTGGAGTGTACATCTAGCGGGAACCCCTGGCGGAAACATTCAGTACTTC. Translation gives CAWSVHLAGTPGGNIQYF.

In nucleotides, the CDR3 is TGTGCCAGCAGCCAAGGGGGACAGGGGGCGTCGGAGCTGTTTTTT. It is translated as CASSQGGQGASELFF. The gene calls are TRBV4-2 and TRBJ2-2, with 12 bases that match TRBD1. Per germline, CDR1 LGHNA and CDR2 YNFKEQ. This CDR3 is 15 amino acids long. After removal of 1 base from V and 10 bases from J, the junction contained 4 bases not matched to a gene.

This clone was detected once. J is TRBJ1-2 and V is TRBV30; D uncertain. The CDR3 loop spans 14 amino acids. Germline-derived CDR1 and CDR2 are GTSNPN and SVGIG (reference sequence). The V and J ends lost 5 bases and 3 bases respectively, with 16 bases between them. CDR3 sequence: CAWDGTWQDYGYTF. The CDR3 DNA reads as TGTGCCTGGGACGGCACCTGGCAGGACTATGGCTACACCTTC.

This chain links TRBV28 with TRBJ2-7; D unresolved. Germline V gives CDR1 MDHEN, CDR2 SYDVKM. The CDR3 extends over 11 amino acids. The CDR3: CASANSYEQYF. The CDR3 DNA reads TGTGCGAGCGCGAACTCCTACGAGCAGTACTTC.

In this sample, this clone turned up once. The V and J genes are TRBV19 and TRBJ2-5, with D unclear. This CDR3 contains 13 residues. Deletions cut 5 bases from V and 5 bases from J, with 12 bases between. The V gene's germline CDR1 is LNHDA and CDR2 SQIVND (reference sequence). The CDR3 is CASSGHSGETQYF. The CDR3 nucleotides read TGTGCCAGTAGTGGTCACAGTGGTGAGACCCAGTACTTC.

This chain links TRBV4-1 with TRBJ2-5, with 11 bases fitting TRBD2. The CDR3 covers 16 residues. With V trimmed by 2 bases and J by 5 bases, 7 bases remained unmatched. Germline-derived CDR1 and CDR2 are MGHRA and YSYEKL. The CDR3 sequence is CASSQISPSGRETQYF. In DNA, the CDR3 is TGCGCCAGCAGCCAAATCTCCCCTAGCGGGAGGGAGACCCAGTACTTC.

This clone was seen a handful of times. The chain uses TRBV5-1 and TRBJ1-1, with D possibly TRBD1 on 6 matching bases. The germline gives CDR1 SGHRS, CDR2 YFSETQ. V was trimmed by 4 bases and J by 4 bases, leaving 14 bases between them. The CDR3 is 14 amino acids. CDR3 loop: CASSTRGWTTEAFF. The CDR3 DNA follows: TGCGCCAGCAGCACCAGGGGCTGGACCACTGAAGCTTTCTTT.

This chain links TRBV29-1 with TRBJ2-7; a weak D match, TRBD1 (6 bases). The germline CDR1 and CDR2 sequences are SQVTM and ANQGSEA. Trimming pared 5 bases from V and 5 bases from J, leaving 13 bases between. CDR3 length equals 12 residues. The chain's CDR3 is CSVLDRPNEQYF. The CDR3 coding sequence is TGCAGCGTTCTAGACAGGCCCAACGAGCAGTACTTC.

The V gene is TRBV30, the J gene TRBJ2-1; 8 nucleotides agree with TRBD1. J lost 2 bases, V lost 8 bases, and 2 bases had no gene match. The CDR3 contains 12 residues. Per the germline V gene, CDR1 is GTSNPN and CDR2 is SVGIG (reference sequence). The CDR3: CAKTGAYNEQFF. The CDR3 bases are TGTGCCAAGACAGGGGCCTACAATGAGCAGTTCTTC. The whole variable domain, remainder taken from reference TRBV30 and TRBJ2-1, is SQTIHQWPATLVQPVGSPLSLECTVEGTSNPNLYWYRQAAGRGLQLLFYSVGIGQISSEVPQNLSASRPQDRQFILSSKKLLLSDSGFYLCAKTGAYNEQFFGPGTRLTVL.

With regard to this clone: At one end the junction does not follow the germline gene, possibly because of a read error. CDR3 in amino acids: CSSSLAVGQGGSYEQYF. The DNA of the CDR3 is TGTTCCAGCAGCTTAGCGGTGGGACAGGGGGGGTCCTACGAGCAGTACTTC. The chain combines TRBV7-9 with TRBJ2-7, with TRBD1 matching over 11 bases. The germline V gene has CDR1 SEHNR and CDR2 FQNEAQ (reference sequence). The length of the CDR3 is 17 residues.

The rearrangement uses TRBV30 and TRBJ1-5, with D unresolved. The germline CDR1 and CDR2 sequences are GTSNPN and SVGIG (reference sequence). V lost 0 bases, J lost 0 bases, and 12 bases lay in between. The CDR3 covers 16 residues. The CDR3: CAWSVLYFYSNQPQHF. CDR3 sequence (DNA): TGTGCCTGGAGTGTTTTATACTTCTATAGCAATCAGCCCCAGCATTTT.

The chain carries TRBV5-4 and TRBJ1-5; D uncertain. The CDR3 loop spans 15 amino acids. Trimming removed 5 bases at V and 1 base at J, with 13 bases between. Germline V gene lookup returns CDR1 SGHNT and CDR2 YYREEE (reference sequence). CDR3: CASREEEVSNQPQHF. Written as DNA, the CDR3 is TGTGCCAGCAGGGAGGAGGAGGTCAGCAATCAGCCCCAGCATTTT.

The CDR3 nucleotides read TGTGCCAGCAGTTATGATTACAGATCATATGGCTACACCTTC. Translating gives CASSYDYRSYGYTF. The chain joins TRBV6-6 to TRBJ1-2, with unresolved D. Germline V gives CDR1 MNHNY, CDR2 SVGAGI (reference sequence). This CDR3 comprises 14 residues. V lost 3 bases and J 5 bases, leaving 13 bases between the germline ends.

The CDR3 nucleotides are TGTGCCAGCAGCCCACCACCCGGAGGAATTTTAGGTTATGGCTACACCTTC. As protein: CASSPPPGGILGYGYTF. The chain couples TRBV7-6 to TRBJ1-2; D is undetermined. Germline V gene lookup returns CDR1 SGHVS and CDR2 FNYEAQ. The CDR3 extends over 17 amino acids. V was pared by 5 bases and J by 5 bases, with 24 bases between.